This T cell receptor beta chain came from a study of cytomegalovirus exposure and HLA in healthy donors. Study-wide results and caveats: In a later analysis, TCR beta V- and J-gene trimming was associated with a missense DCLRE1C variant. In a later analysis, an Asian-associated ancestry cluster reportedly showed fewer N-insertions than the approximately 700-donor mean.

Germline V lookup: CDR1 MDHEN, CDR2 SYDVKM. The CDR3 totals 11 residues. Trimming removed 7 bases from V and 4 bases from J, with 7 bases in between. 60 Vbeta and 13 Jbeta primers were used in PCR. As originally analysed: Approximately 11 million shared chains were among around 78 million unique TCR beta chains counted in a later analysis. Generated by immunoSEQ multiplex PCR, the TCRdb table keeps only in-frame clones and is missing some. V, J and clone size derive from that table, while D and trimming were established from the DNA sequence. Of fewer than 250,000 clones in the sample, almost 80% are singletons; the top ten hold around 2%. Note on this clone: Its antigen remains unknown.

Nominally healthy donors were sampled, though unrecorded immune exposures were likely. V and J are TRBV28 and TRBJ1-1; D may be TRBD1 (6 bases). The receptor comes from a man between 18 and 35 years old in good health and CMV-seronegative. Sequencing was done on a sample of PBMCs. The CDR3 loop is CASIGGTEAFF. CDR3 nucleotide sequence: TGTGCCAGCATAGGGGGCACTGAAGCTTTCTTT.